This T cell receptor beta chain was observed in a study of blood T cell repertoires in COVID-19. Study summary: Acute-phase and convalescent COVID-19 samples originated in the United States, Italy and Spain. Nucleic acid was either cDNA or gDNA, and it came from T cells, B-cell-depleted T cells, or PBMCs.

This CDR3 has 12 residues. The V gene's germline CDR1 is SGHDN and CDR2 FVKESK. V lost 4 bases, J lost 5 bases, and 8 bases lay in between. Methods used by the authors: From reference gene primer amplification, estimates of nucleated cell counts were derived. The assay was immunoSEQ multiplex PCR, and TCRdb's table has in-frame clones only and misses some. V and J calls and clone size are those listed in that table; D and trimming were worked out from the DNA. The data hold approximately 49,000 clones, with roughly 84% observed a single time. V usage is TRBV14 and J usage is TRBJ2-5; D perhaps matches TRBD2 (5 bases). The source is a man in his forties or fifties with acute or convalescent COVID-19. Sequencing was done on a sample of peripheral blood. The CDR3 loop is CASSPGEETQYF. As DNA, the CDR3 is TGTGCCAGCAGCCCCGGGGAGGAGACCCAGTACTTC.